Shown below are 22 T cell receptor beta chains from a single sample sequenced in a study of blood T cell repertoires in COVID-19. Profiled with immunoSEQ multiplex PCR; TCRdb holds only in-frame clones, not every one. The sample shows more than 300,000 clones, over 75% of them seen only once. The specimen sequenced was PBMCs or T cells enriched from blood (not recorded which). The receptors derive from a middle-aged man in a cohort exposed to, infected with or recovered from COVID-19 (not recorded which).

This chain links TRBV6-5 with TRBJ1-2; 7 bases line up with TRBD1. Losses at the gene ends were 6 bases for V and 4 bases for J; bases not matched to a gene: 11. Germline V gives CDR1 MNHEY, CDR2 SVGAGI. This CDR3 is 15 amino acids long. CDR3 coding DNA: TGTGCCAGCAGCCCCGACAGGGACCCGCTCTATGGCTACACCTTC. It codes for CASSPDRDPLYGYTF.

This chain uses TRBV3-1 (or the pseudogene TRBV3-2) with TRBJ2-3; perhaps TRBD2 as D (6 bases). The V gene lost 3 bases and the J gene lost 2 bases, with 6 bases spanning the gap. Germline CDR1 LGHDT, CDR2 YNNKEL (reference sequence). The CDR3 totals 13 residues. CDR3 in DNA: TGTGCCAGCAGCCAGCGGGACACAGATACGCAGTATTTT. Translated, it gives CASSQRDTDTQYF.

The V and J genes are TRBV6-1 and TRBJ1-1, with D maybe TRBD1 (5 bases). Germline values: CDR1 MNHNS, CDR2 SASEGT. This CDR3 is built from 14 residues. The V end lost 0 bases, the J end lost 5 bases, and 10 bases lay between the germline ends. This chain's CDR3 is CASSEAGRRTEAFF. The CDR3 DNA reads as TGTGCCAGCAGTGAAGCGGGGCGGCGAACTGAAGCTTTCTTT.

This clone was recorded once. The chain joins TRBV2 to TRBJ1-6; D may be TRBD1 (5 bases). The germline V and J ends were trimmed by 2 bases and 6 bases, with 11 bases remaining between them. CDR3 length equals 15 residues. Looked up from germline, CDR1 is SNHLY and CDR2 is FYNNEI. CDR3 coding DNA: TGTGCCAGCAGTGAACGCCAGGGCTTTAATTCACCCCTCCACTTT. It translates to CASSERQGFNSPLHF.

The chain has TRBV21-1 and TRBJ1-4; TRBD1, as called in the table, went unchecked against the DNA. TRBV21-1 is flagged as a pseudogene. The CDR3 is 17 residues long. CDR3 nucleotides: TGTGCCAGCAGCAAACAACAACCGGGACAGAAGAATGAAAAACTGTTTTTT. It codes for CASSKQQPGQKNEKLFF.

V is TRBV28 and J is TRBJ1-2; 7 positions match TRBD1. V lost 9 bases and J lost 2; bases outside the gene matches: 6. Germline V gives CDR1 MDHEN, CDR2 SYDVKM. This CDR3 comprises 13 residues. The CDR3 spells CASRQGLNYGYTF. The DNA of the CDR3 is TGTGCCAGTAGACAGGGATTGAACTATGGCTACACCTTC.

The chain joins TRBV30 to TRBJ2-5, with D perhaps TRBD1 (5 bases). Between the trimmed V and J ends, which lost 6 bases and 2 bases, there was a span of 16 bases. The CDR3 contains 14 residues. Germline V gives CDR1 GTSNPN, CDR2 SVGIG (reference sequence). The DNA of the CDR3 is TGTGCCTGCAACCTCCAGGGCCCTCAAGAGACCCAGTACTTC. Translation gives CACNLQGPQETQYF.

V and J are TRBV27 and TRBJ2-2; a possible D gene is TRBD2 (7 bases). Germline values: CDR1 MNHEY, CDR2 SMNVEV (reference sequence). V was cut by 10 bases and J by 7 bases, with 16 bases left in between. This CDR3 is 13 amino acids long. The CDR3 bases are TGTGCCACCAGAGGGGGGGCTGGCGGGGAGCTGTTTTTT. Translating gives CATRGGAGGELFF.

This clone was found a few times. CDR3 sequence reads: CASSLDRGLGAGELFF. The CDR3 nucleotides are TGCGCCAGCAGCTTGGACAGGGGATTGGGGGCCGGGGAGCTGTTTTTT. The V and J genes are TRBV5-1 and TRBJ2-2; 7 bases align to TRBD1. The V segment lost 0 bases and the J segment 6 bases; nucleotides outside the gene matches: 8. This CDR3 is 16 amino acids long. Germline values: CDR1 SGHRS, CDR2 YFSETQ.

This sequence joins TRBV7-9 and TRBJ1-4, with D possibly matching TRBD1 (5 bases). This CDR3 spans 15 amino acids. Trimming removed 10 bases from V and 8 bases from J, with 23 bases in between. Per the germline V gene, CDR1 is SEHNR and CDR2 is FQNEAQ (reference sequence). CDR3 sequence reads: CAIPFQGNNGEKLFF. The CDR3 DNA sequence: TGTGCCATCCCCTTTCAGGGTAATAATGGGGAAAAACTGTTTTTT. Full variable domain (outside the CDR3, taken from reference TRBV7-9 and TRBJ1-4): DTGVSQNPRHKITKRGQNVTFRCDPISEHNRLYWYRQTLGQGPEFLTYFQNEAQLEKSRLLSDRFSAERPKGSFSTLEIQRTEQGDSAMYLCAIPFQGNNGEKLFFGSGTQLSVL.

This rearrangement joins TRBV9 to TRBJ2-2, with D possibly TRBD1 on 5 matching bases. In germline, CDR1 is SGDLS, CDR2 YYNGEE. V was clipped by 0 bases and J by 5 bases, with 14 bases between them. The CDR3 sequence is 16 residues long. The CDR3 DNA reads TGTGCCAGCAGCGTAGCTTCCAGGGTGGGGACCGGGGAGCTGTTTTTT. Translated: CASSVASRVGTGELFF.

Comment on this clone: The same CDR3 also results from other DNA sequences found in this sample. The chain links TRBV10-3 to TRBJ2-1, with a possible D match to TRBD2 (6 bases). Germline CDR1 is ENHRY and CDR2 is SYGVKD. CDR3 length: 15 residues. V dropped 0 bases and J dropped 0 bases, with 6 bases sitting between them. CDR3 DNA: TGTGCCATCAGTGAGTCTAGCGGCTCCTACAATGAGCAGTTCTTC. Translated: CAISESSGSYNEQFF.

The CDR3 region is CASSLRDRQYEQYF. CDR3 DNA: TGCGCCAGCAGCCTCCGGGACAGGCAATACGAGCAGTACTTC. The chain combines TRBV5-1 with TRBJ2-7; the match to TRBD1 covers 8 bases. The length of the CDR3 is 14 residues. With 4 bases clipped from V and 4 bases from J, the junction kept 7 bases outside the gene matches. CDR1 SGHRS and CDR2 YFSETQ come from the germline V gene.

This chain links TRBV28 with TRBJ2-1, with 11 positions matching TRBD2. CDR1 and CDR2 from the germline V gene are MDHEN and SYDVKM. The CDR3 is 14 residues long. With V trimmed by 8 bases and J by 6 bases, 6 bases remained unmatched. As DNA, the CDR3 is TGTGCCAGCGATACTAGCGGGAGTGGCAATGAGCAGTTCTTC. As protein: CASDTSGSGNEQFF.

The rearrangement joins TRBV27 to TRBJ1-2, with D tentatively TRBD1 (5 bases). The CDR3 runs 14 residues. Germline V gene sequence: CDR1 MNHEY, CDR2 SMNVEV (reference sequence). The V end was cut by 5 bases, the J end by 7 bases, with 17 bases between. In nucleotides, the CDR3 is TGTGCCAGCAGTCCGACAGCAGGGAAGGGTGGCTACACCTTC. It codes for CASSPTAGKGGYTF.

The chain recombines TRBV2 with TRBJ1-4, with D perhaps matching TRBD1 (6 bases). The CDR3 runs 18 residues. V lost 4 bases and J 7 bases, leaving 25 bases between the germline ends. CDR1 is SNHLY and CDR2 is FYNNEI in the germline V gene. The CDR3 DNA is TGTGCCAGCAGTGTGAGACCGGATCGACAGGTACATTCTGAAAAACTGTTTTTT. Residues: CASSVRPDRQVHSEKLFF.

The rearrangement links TRBV5-1 to TRBJ1-4; 9 positions match TRBD1. The CDR3 is 15 amino acids. V lost 4 bases, J lost 7 bases, and 8 bases stayed unmatched. Germline-derived CDR1 and CDR2 are SGHRS and YFSETQ. The CDR3 is CASSMTGGSSEKLFF. The CDR3 DNA follows: TGCGCCAGCAGCATGACAGGGGGTAGTAGTGAAAAACTGTTTTTT.

This clone was seen a single time. J is TRBJ1-2 and V is TRBV7-9; D ambiguous. This CDR3 has 12 residues. Trimming shortened V by 5 bases and J by 6 bases, and 10 bases separated the two germline ends. Germline-derived CDR1 and CDR2 are SEHNR and FQNEAQ (reference sequence). Here the CDR3 DNA reads TGTGCCAGCAGCGGACGGGAAGATGGCTACACCTTC. Translation gives CASSGREDGYTF.

This chain links TRBV11-2 with TRBJ2-1, with 13 bases that match TRBD2. The CDR3 has 15 amino acids. V lost 4 bases and J lost 6; bases outside the gene matches: 3. Germline values: CDR1 SGHAT, CDR2 FQNNGV. The CDR3 region has the DNA TGTGCCAGCAGCTCGACTAGCGGGAGGCTCAATGAGCAGTTCTTC. Its protein product is CASSSTSGRLNEQFF.

CDR3 coding DNA: TGTGCCAGCAGTTTATTACAGCATAATTCACCCCTCCACTTT. Translated, it gives CASSLLQHNSPLHF. The J gene is TRBJ1-6, the V gene TRBV27; D is ambiguous. Trimming pared 1 base from V and 5 bases from J, leaving 6 bases between. Per germline, CDR1 MNHEY and CDR2 SMNVEV (reference sequence). This CDR3 comprises 14 residues.

J is TRBJ1-1 and V is TRBV28, with a possible D match to TRBD1 (6 bases). The CDR3 length is 14 residues. The germline gives CDR1 MDHEN, CDR2 SYDVKM. V was clipped by 3 bases and J by 1 base, with 9 bases between them. The CDR3 DNA sequence: TGTGCCAGCAGTTTGGCCAGGGGGAACACTGAAGCTTTCTTT. Protein product: CASSLARGNTEAFF.

The chain uses TRBV9 and TRBJ2-2, with D perhaps matching TRBD2 (5 bases). V lost 0 bases and J 0 bases, leaving 9 bases between the germline ends. Per the germline V gene, CDR1 is SGDLS and CDR2 is YYNGEE. The CDR3 length is 16 residues. This CDR3 is CASSVEVGANTGELFF. DNA of the CDR3: TGTGCCAGCAGCGTAGAAGTGGGAGCGAACACCGGGGAGCTGTTTTTT.